Here is one T cell receptor (beta chain) with its context. Its antigen is not identified. These data originate in a study of shared clonotypes between healthy human individuals. Study in general: Contributing individuals were two females and a few males aged 18 to 49.

Positively selected for CCR7, the CD45RO-negative cells used as naive CD8 cells excluded terminally differentiated effector memory CD45RA+ cells. Caucasian adults residing in Nashville, Tennessee made up all the donors. Germline V gives CDR1 MNHNY, CDR2 SVGAGI (reference sequence). The CDR3 runs 14 residues. The V segment lost 6 bases and the J segment 2 bases; nucleotides outside the gene matches: 6. General study findings and limits: Roughly 5% of naive CD4 clonotypes were common to a handful of donors. Clonotype sharing among donors was thought likely to change with sequencing depth.

The table came from immunoSEQ multiplex PCR; TCRdb's copy has only in-frame clones and leaves some out. Found here are some 2.1 million clones, over 85% of them singletons; the top ten hold about 1.1%. The receptor was derived from a man in his late teens or twenties in good health. Sequencing used naive CD8+ T cells sorted from blood. The chain uses TRBV6-6 and TRBJ2-5; 7 bases match TRBD1. The CDR3 nucleotides are TGTGCCAGCAGGCTACAGGGGACACAAGAGACCCAGTACTTC. Amino acid sequence: CASRLQGTQETQYF.